A single sample is the source of the 2 T cell receptor beta chains below, sequenced in a study of beta chain features in type 1 diabetes. Expressed TCRB transcripts were sequenced because the isolated RNA had all been reverse transcribed beforehand. The data were produced by immunoSEQ multiplex PCR, yet TCRdb's version contains in-frame clones alone and is incomplete. Altogether 500,000 to 700,000 clones are present, 15% to 18% being singletons, with the ten largest covering about 0.097%. The source material was naive CD4+ T cells from blood. These receptors originate from a man younger than 35 in good health.

The chain joins TRBV19 to TRBJ2-7, with 7 bases that match TRBD1. Germline lookup yields CDR1 LNHDA and CDR2 SQIVND (reference sequence). This CDR3 is 15 amino acids long. V trimming: 5 bases; J trimming: 4 bases; junction bases outside the gene matches: 11. CDR3 loop: CASSPQDRTWYEQYF. The CDR3 nucleotides are TGTGCCAGTAGTCCCCAGGACAGGACATGGTACGAGCAGTACTTC.

This clone has just a few counts. This chain uses TRBV30 with TRBJ2-1, with 7 bases identical to TRBD2. CDR1 and CDR2 from the germline V gene are GTSNPN and SVGIG (reference sequence). V gave up 4 bases and J gave up 3 bases; unmatched junction bases: 6. CDR3 length: 14 residues. The CDR3 loop is CAWKFAGVYNEQFF. CDR3 coding DNA: TGTGCCTGGAAGTTCGCGGGAGTCTACAATGAGCAGTTCTTC.